This T cell receptor (beta chain) was recovered during a study of spatial heterogeneity in lung cancer. Across the whole study: In tumor regions, TCR transcript counts tracked strongly with a T cell module score from matched bulk RNA-seq. The library had UMIs, and each TCR and UMI pair averaged more than ten raw reads.

Documented time point: sample taken at primary tumor resection. No cells were sorted before sequencing. The whole RNA sequenced was extracted from tumor, nontumor lung or frozen PBMC. Whole-study results and caveats: Alpha chain coverage of tumor T cells was estimated at about 6.3%, and beta chain coverage at around 14%. Expanded alpha and beta TCR counts within tumors tracked tumor mutation counts.

J was trimmed by 5 bases and V by 3 bases; bases with no gene match: 5. This CDR3 is 15 amino acids long. Germline V gene data show CDR1 as MDHEN and CDR2 as SYDVKM. Each CDR3 protein gets one entry after TCRdb re-called the 5' RACE reads with MiXCR. The sample has 13,000 or so distinct CDR3 sequences, approximately 5.5% seen once; the top ten hold 20% to 25%. Of note for this clonotype: Its antigen is unidentified. This beta chain is a stray read from a library made for alpha chains; its abundance is not meaningful.

The receptor's source is a male donor with early-stage non-small cell lung cancer. The chain employs TRBV28 and TRBJ1-5; TRBD1 matches at 9 bases. The material was lung tumor tissue, obtained at surgery. CDR3 sequence reads: CASSFRQGGHQPQHF. The DNA of the CDR3 is TGTGCCAGCAGTTTTCGACAGGGGGGCCATCAGCCCCAGCATTTT.